This entry features one T cell receptor beta chain sequence. Produced via immunoSEQ multiplex PCR; TCRdb's table is partial and in-frame only. The data show a few hundred thousand clones, roughly 86% seen once. CDR3 length: 15 residues. J was trimmed by 0 bases and V by 4 bases; bases with no gene match: 5. Germline-derived CDR1 and CDR2 are SGDLS and YYNGEE. This specimen comes from a study of blood T cell repertoires in COVID-19. Sample: peripheral blood. This TCR derives from a woman in her 70s with active or convalescent COVID-19. The chain combines TRBV9 with TRBJ1-1; TRBD1 agrees at 8 bases. CDR3: CASSPGTGMNTEAFF. The DNA of the CDR3 is TGTGCCAGCAGCCCCGGGACAGGAATGAACACTGAAGCTTTCTTT.